In this sample, the clone carrying this T cell receptor beta chain turned up a few times. What it recognizes is unknown. Per the germline V gene, CDR1 is SGHNT and CDR2 is YYREEE (reference sequence). V gave up 0 bases and J gave up 3 bases; unmatched junction bases: 8. The CDR3 sequence is 17 residues long. The data were produced by immunoSEQ multiplex PCR, yet TCRdb's version contains in-frame clones alone and is incomplete. Altogether around 16,000 clones are present, approximately 86% being singletons, with the ten largest covering 2.6%. The data were taken from a study of immune evolution from preneoplasia to lung adenocarcinoma. Study-wide context: HLA loss of heterozygosity: 5.5% to 8.5% AIS, under 19% MIA, over 25% ADC, none AAH.

Whole-study findings and limits: T cell clonality was higher in KRAS-mutant than EGFR-mutant or wild-type nodules.

Material: FFPE invasive lung adenocarcinoma tissue. This TCR was recovered from a person between 65 and 79 years old with invasive lung adenocarcinoma. V gene TRBV5-4 combines with J gene TRBJ2-5; 10 nucleotides agree with TRBD1. Here the CDR3 DNA reads TGTGCCAGCAGCTTGGACTGGAGCGGACAGGGGGAAGAGACCCAGTACTTC. It encodes CASSLDWSGQGEETQYF.